This T cell receptor beta chain was found in a study of post-analysis software for immune sequencing data. Each TCR beta cDNA library carried unique molecular identifiers. Input of roughly 1 to 11 million T cells yielded about half a million cDNA molecules. MiXCR was run by TCRdb on the PCR reads, yielding one entry per CDR3 protein. The table lists about 820,000 distinct CDR3 sequences, roughly 50% of them singletons. The length of the CDR3 is 15 residues. V was clipped by 4 bases and J by 2 bases; unmatched bases: 5. CDR1 SGHDT and CDR2 YYEEEE come from the germline V gene. General observations from the study: Strong co-clustering by F measure was seen for same-batch samples. When patients were compared with controls, 4 or 5 TRBV segments were more frequent, TRBV5-6, TRBV5-1 and TRBV20-1 among them. Significantly lower normalized Chao1 diversity was found in patients with multiple sclerosis relative to controls.

About this clonotype: As yet, its antigen is unknown.

The origin of this receptor is a girl between 5 and 17 years old with multiple sclerosis. The sample consisted of blood. The chain uses TRBV5-6 and TRBJ2-7, with 11 bases matching TRBD1. CDR3 DNA sequence: TGTGCCAGCAGCGCCGGGACAGGGGGTACCTACGAGCAGTACTTC. Its translation is CASSAGTGGTYEQYF.